Sequencing of this TCR beta chain was carried out in a study of radiotherapy plus CTLA-4 blockade in lung cancer. Study details: Across the patients, objective responses occurred in more than 15%, and disease control in just over 30%. Findings of the study overall: Early clone dynamics of blood T cells, plus interferon-beta, reportedly predicted response best. Tumor-origin TCR clones grew in blood after radiotherapy plus ipilimumab.

Data came from immunoSEQ multiplex PCR; TCRdb stores just in-frame clones and leaves some out. Seen here are some 87,000 clones, around four fifths observed once, and the top ten hold more than 12%. Patients had chemo-refractory metastatic non-small-cell lung cancer and received focal radiation plus CTLA-4 blockade that used ipilimumab. Points on this clone: Its antigen is currently unknown.

The sample was peripheral blood, taken from a patient treated with radiotherapy plus ipilimumab. This sequence originates from a human donor with non-small cell lung cancer that progressed on radiotherapy plus ipilimumab.

For the CDR3, the DNA is TGTGCCTGGAGCTCCTTAGATAGCAATCAGCCCCAGCATTTT. Translating it yields CAWSSLDSNQPQHF. The chain joins TRBV30 to TRBJ1-5, with unresolved D. Germline V gene lookup returns CDR1 GTSNPN and CDR2 SVGIG (reference sequence). Trimming removed 3 bases from V and 0 bases from J, with 9 bases in between. CDR3 length: 14 residues.